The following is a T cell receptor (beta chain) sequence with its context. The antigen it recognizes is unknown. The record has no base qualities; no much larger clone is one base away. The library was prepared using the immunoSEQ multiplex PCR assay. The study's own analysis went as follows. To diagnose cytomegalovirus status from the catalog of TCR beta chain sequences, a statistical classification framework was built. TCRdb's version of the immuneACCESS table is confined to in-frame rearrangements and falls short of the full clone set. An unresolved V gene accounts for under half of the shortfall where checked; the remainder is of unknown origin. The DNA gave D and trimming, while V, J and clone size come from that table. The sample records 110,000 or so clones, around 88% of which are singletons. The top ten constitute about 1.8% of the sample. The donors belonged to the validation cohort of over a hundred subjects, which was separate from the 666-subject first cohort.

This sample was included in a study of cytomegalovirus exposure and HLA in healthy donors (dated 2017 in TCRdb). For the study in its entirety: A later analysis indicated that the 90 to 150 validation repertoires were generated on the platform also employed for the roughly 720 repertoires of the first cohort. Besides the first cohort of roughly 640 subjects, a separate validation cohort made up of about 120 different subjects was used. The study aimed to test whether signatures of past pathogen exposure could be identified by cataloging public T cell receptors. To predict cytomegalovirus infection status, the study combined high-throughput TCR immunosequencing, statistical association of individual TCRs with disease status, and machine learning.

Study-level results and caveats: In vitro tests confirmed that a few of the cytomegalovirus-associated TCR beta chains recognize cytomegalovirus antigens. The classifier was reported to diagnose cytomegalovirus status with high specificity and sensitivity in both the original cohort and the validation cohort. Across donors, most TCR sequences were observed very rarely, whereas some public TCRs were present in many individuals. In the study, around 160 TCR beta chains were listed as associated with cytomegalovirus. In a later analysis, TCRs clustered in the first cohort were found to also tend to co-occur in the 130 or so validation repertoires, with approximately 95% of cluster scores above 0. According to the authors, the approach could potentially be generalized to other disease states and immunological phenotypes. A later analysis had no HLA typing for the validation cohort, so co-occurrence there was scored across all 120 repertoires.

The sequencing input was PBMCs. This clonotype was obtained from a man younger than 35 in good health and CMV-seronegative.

This receptor has the CDR3 CAISPVGVYNEQFF. The base sequence is TGTGCCATCAGTCCCGTGGGAGTTTACAATGAGCAGTTCTTC. Here the chain combines TRBV10-3 and TRBJ2-1; the D segment could be TRBD2, given 5 matching bases. The germline V gene encodes CDR1 ENHRY and CDR2 SYGVKD. From the cysteine through the phenylalanine, the CDR3 covers 14 amino acids. Here the CDR3 DNA is all that survives: 42 bases in frame from base 1. Deletion took 5 bases off V and 4 bases off J, with a span of 12 bases between the germline ends.